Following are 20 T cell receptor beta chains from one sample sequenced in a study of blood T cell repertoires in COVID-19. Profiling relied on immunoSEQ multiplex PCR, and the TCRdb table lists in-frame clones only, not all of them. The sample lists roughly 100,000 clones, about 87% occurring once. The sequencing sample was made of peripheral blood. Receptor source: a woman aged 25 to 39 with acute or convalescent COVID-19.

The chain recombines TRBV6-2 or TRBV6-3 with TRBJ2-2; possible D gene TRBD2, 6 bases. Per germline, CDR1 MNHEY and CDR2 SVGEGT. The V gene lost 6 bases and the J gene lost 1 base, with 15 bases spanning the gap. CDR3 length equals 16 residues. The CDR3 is CASSLIGGWNTGELFF. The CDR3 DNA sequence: TGTGCCAGCAGCCTCATTGGGGGGTGGAACACCGGGGAGCTGTTTTTT.

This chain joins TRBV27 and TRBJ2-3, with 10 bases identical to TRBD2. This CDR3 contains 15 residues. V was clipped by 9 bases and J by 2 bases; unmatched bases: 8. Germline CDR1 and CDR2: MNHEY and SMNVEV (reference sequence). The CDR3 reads CASSDSGGATDTQYF. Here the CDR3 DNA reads TGTGCCAGTTCCGACAGCGGGGGGGCCACAGATACGCAGTATTTT.

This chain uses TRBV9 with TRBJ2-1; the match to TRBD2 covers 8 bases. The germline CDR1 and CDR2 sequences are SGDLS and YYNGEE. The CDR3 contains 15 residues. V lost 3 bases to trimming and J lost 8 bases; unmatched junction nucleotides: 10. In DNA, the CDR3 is TGTGCCAGCAGCGGGCAGCGGGGGCTGGGGGATGAGCAGTTCTTC. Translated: CASSGQRGLGDEQFF.

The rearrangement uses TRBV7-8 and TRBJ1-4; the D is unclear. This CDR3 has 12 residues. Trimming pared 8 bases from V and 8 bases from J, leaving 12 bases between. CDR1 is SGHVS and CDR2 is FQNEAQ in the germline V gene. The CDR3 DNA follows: TGTGCCAGCGTTAGCTCGAACGAAAAACTGTTTTTT. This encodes CASVSSNEKLFF.

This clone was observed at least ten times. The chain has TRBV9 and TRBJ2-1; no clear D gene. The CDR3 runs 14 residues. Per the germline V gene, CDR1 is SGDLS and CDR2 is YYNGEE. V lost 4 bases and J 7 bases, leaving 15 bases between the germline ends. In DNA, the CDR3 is TGTGCCAGCAGCCCCATGGGCGCGATGAATGAGCAGTTCTTC. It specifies CASSPMGAMNEQFF.

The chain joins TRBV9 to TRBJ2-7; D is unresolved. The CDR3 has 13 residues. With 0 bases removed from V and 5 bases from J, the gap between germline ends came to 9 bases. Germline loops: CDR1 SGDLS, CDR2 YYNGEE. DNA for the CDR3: TGTGCCAGCAGCGTAGATATAGGAGACGAGCAGTACTTC. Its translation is CASSVDIGDEQYF.

CDR3 in DNA: TGCGCCAGCAGCTTCGGACAGGGTAGGGATGAAAAACTGTTTTTT. This encodes CASSFGQGRDEKLFF. The V call is TRBV4-1, the J call TRBJ1-4; 8 bases map to TRBD1. Losses at the gene ends were 5 bases for V and 6 bases for J; bases not matched to a gene: 8. CDR1 is MGHRA and CDR2 is YSYEKL in the germline V gene. This CDR3 is built from 15 residues.

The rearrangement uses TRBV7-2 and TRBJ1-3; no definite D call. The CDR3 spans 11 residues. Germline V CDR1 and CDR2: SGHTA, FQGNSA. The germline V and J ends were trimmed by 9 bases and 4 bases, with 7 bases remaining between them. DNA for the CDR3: TGTGCCAGGGAGTGGGGAAACACCATATATTTT. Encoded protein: CAREWGNTIYF.

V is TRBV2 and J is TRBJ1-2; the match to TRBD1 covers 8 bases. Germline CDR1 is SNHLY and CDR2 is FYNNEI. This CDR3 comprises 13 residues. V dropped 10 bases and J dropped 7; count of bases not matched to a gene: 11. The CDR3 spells CATGQGAPRGYTF. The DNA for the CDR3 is TGTGCCACTGGTCAGGGGGCGCCCCGTGGCTACACCTTC.

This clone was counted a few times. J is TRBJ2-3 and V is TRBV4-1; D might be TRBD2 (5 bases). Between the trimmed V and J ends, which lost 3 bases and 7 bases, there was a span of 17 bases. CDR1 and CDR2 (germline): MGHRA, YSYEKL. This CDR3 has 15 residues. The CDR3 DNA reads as TGCGCCAGCAGCCATGGACTGAAGAGCGGATATACGCAGTATTTT. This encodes CASSHGLKSGYTQYF.

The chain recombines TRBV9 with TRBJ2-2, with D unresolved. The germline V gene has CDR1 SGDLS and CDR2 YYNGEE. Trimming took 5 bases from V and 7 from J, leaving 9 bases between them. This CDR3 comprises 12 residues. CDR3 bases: TGTGCCAGCAGACCTTCCGGCGGGGAGCTGTTTTTT. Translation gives CASRPSGGELFF.

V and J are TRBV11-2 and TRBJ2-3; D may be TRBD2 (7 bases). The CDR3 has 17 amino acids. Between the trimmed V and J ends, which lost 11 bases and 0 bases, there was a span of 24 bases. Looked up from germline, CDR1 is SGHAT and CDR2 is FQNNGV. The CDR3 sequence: CACGEGVNPRSTDTQYF. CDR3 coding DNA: TGTGCCTGTGGGGAGGGGGTGAACCCCCGGAGCACAGATACGCAGTATTTT.

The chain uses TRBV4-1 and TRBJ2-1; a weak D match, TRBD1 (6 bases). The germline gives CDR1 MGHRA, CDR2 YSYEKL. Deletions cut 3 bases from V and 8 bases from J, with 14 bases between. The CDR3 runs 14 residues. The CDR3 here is CASSQRTEGDEQFF. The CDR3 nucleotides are TGCGCCAGCAGCCAGCGCACCGAGGGGGATGAGCAGTTCTTC.

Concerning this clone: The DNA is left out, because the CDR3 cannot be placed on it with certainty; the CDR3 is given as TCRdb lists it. The chain's CDR3 is CASSFLWRLRANYGYTF. The V gene is TRBV5-1, the J gene TRBJ1-2. Germline V gene data show CDR1 as SGHRS and CDR2 as YFSETQ. The CDR3 has 17 amino acids, counting both end residues.

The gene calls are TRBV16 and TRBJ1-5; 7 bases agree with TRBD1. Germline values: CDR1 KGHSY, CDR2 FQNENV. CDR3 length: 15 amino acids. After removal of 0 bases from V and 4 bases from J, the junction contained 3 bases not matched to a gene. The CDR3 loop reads CASSQSTRGNQPQHF. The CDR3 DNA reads TGTGCCAGCAGCCAATCAACCAGGGGGAATCAGCCCCAGCATTTT.

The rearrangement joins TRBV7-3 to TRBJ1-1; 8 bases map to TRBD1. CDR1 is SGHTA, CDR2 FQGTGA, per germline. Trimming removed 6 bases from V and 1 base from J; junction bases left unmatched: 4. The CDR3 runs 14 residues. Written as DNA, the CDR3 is TGTGCCAGCAGTCCCGACAGGGGGAACACTGAAGCTTTCTTT. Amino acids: CASSPDRGNTEAFF.

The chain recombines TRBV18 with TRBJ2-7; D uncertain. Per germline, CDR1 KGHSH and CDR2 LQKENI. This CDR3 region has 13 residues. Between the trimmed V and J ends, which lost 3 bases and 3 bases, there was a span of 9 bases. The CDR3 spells CASSPDTSYEQYF. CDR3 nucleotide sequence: TGTGCCAGCTCACCCGACACCAGCTACGAGCAGTACTTC.

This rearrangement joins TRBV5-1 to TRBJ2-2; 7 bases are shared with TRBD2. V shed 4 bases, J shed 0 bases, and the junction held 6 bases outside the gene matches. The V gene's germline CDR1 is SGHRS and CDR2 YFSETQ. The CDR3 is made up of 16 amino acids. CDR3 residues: CASSQRAGTNTGELFF. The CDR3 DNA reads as TGCGCCAGCAGCCAGCGAGCGGGGACGAACACCGGGGAGCTGTTTTTT.

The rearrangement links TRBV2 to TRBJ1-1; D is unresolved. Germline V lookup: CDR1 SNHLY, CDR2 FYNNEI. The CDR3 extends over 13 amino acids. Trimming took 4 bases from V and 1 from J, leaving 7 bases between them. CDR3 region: CASSVQWNTEAFF. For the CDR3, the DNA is TGTGCCAGCAGTGTTCAGTGGAACACTGAAGCTTTCTTT.

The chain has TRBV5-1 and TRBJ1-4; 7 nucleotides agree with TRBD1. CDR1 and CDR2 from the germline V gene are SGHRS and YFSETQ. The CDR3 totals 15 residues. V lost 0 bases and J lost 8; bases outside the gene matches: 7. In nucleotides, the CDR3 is TGCGCCAGCAGCTTGGAGTCAGGGGGTCACGAAAAACTGTTTTTT. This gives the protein CASSLESGGHEKLFF. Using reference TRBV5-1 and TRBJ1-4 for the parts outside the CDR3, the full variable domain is KAGVTQTPRYLIKTRGQQVTLSCSPISGHRSVSWYQQTPGQGLQFLFEYFSETQRNKGNFPGRFSGRQFSNSRSEMNVSTLELGDSALYLCASSLESGGHEKLFFGSGTQLSVL.